This T cell receptor (beta chain) was profiled in a study of CD8+ T cells in alopecia areata. For the study at large: Those receiving the skin were approximately 6-11-week-old female C3H/HeJ mice, whose grafts came from 6-12-month-old C3H/HeJ donors with spontaneous alopecia.

Germline V gives CDR1 LGHNA, CDR2 YNLKQL (reference sequence). The length of the CDR3 is 16 residues. The germline V and J ends were trimmed by 0 bases and 0 bases, with 12 bases remaining between them. Using CD4, CD8alpha, NKG2D, NKG2ACE and other markers, pooled cutaneous lymph node cells were sorted. The table lists this clone with a few counts. Antigen: not known. All gene names here are mouse names. Read coverage stops 4 residues before the CDR3 terminus; the germline J gene supplies the remainder. Sequencing relied on a cDNA template that was reverse transcribed from extracted RNA. The repertoire was sequenced with immunoSEQ multiplex PCR; TCRdb's copy has only in-frame clones and lacks some. The table lists under 350,000 clones, with no singletons. Points from the study as a whole: Scalp lesions, especially in alopecia totalis/universalis, had higher clonality than normal scalp. Between patients, shared TCR sequences were less clear than in mice. This was possibly due in part to HLA diversity in the patient population.

Sample: CD4+ T cells sorted from a lymph node. This rearrangement joins TRBV5 to TRBJ2-7, with D possibly matching TRBD2 (6 bases). The receptor's source is a C3H/HeJ mouse with alopecia areata. The mouse strain carries the MHC haplotype H2-k. The covered CDR3 bases are TGTGCCAGCAGCCAAGATATGGGGGTGTTCTCCTAT. Translated: CASSQDMGVFSY. The whole CDR3 protein reads CASSQDMGVFSYEQYF.